The 22 T cell receptor beta chains reported below all come from one sample, sequenced in a study of blood T cell repertoires in COVID-19. This table comes from immunoSEQ multiplex PCR, and its TCRdb copy is limited to in-frame clones, with some not included. The sample has some 41,000 clones; 65% to 85% are singletons. The sample consisted of peripheral blood. These receptors were taken from a man aged 40-49 years with active or convalescent COVID-19.

V gene TRBV27 combines with J gene TRBJ1-5, with 7 bases that match TRBD1. The CDR3 totals 14 residues. Per the germline V gene, CDR1 is MNHEY and CDR2 is SMNVEV (reference sequence). Unmatched junction bases numbered 4, after V lost 0 bases and J lost 8 bases. The CDR3 sequence: CASSLSIGGEPQHF. CDR3 DNA sequence: TGTGCCAGCAGTTTATCGATAGGGGGCGAGCCCCAGCATTTT.

This clone was seen once. The chain combines TRBV29-1 with TRBJ1-2; D is possibly TRBD1 (5 bases). V shed 6 bases and J shed 4 bases, with 15 bases lying between them. CDR1 and CDR2 from the germline V gene are SQVTM and ANQGSEA. This CDR3 region has 13 residues. Written as DNA, the CDR3 is TGCAGCGTCGTACCCCCCGGGGGCTATGGCTACACCTTC. Translated, it gives CSVVPPGGYGYTF.

This clone was detected only once. The chain links TRBV6-5 to TRBJ2-7, with D possibly TRBD1 on 5 matching bases. V shed 5 bases and J shed 5 bases, with 19 bases lying between them. The CDR3 loop spans 15 amino acids. The germline V gene has CDR1 MNHEY and CDR2 SVGAGI. DNA for the CDR3: TGTGCCAGCAGTCCGCAAAAAAGGGGCACAGACGAGCAGTACTTC. This codes for CASSPQKRGTDEQYF.

Only one count was recorded for this clone. The rearrangement joins TRBV13 to TRBJ2-7, with D perhaps TRBD1 (6 bases). CDR1 and CDR2 from the germline V gene are PRHDT and FYEKMQ (reference sequence). This CDR3 has 14 residues. Trimming took off 5 bases at V and 2 bases at J, with 13 bases between the two ends. The CDR3 DNA is TGTGCCAGCAGCCTGACGACAGGACCCTACGAGCAGTACTTC. Amino acid sequence: CASSLTTGPYEQYF. Drawing the rest from reference TRBV13 and TRBJ2-7, the complete variable domain is AAGVIQSPRHLIKEKRETATLKCYPIPRHDTVYWYQQGPGQDPQFLISFYEKMQSDKGSIPDRFSAQQFSDYHSELNMSSLELGDSALYFCASSLTTGPYEQYFGPGTRLTVT.

The chain links TRBV7-2 to TRBJ1-2; D perhaps matches TRBD1 (6 bases). Germline lookup yields CDR1 SGHTA and CDR2 FQGNSA. Trimming removed 5 bases at V and 2 bases at J, with 12 bases between. The CDR3 totals 14 residues. In nucleotides, the CDR3 is TGTGCCAGCAGCGATGCAGGGGTCAACTATGGCTACACCTTC. This translates into CASSDAGVNYGYTF. Based on the CDR3 plus reference TRBV7-2 and TRBJ1-2, the full variable domain is GAGVSQSPSNKVTEKGKDVELRCDPISGHTALYWYRQSLGQGLEFLIYFQGNSAPDKSGLPSDRFSAERTGGSVSTLTIQRTQQEDSAVYLCASSDAGVNYGYTFGSGTRLTVV.

This sequence joins TRBV5-4 and TRBJ2-7, with TRBD2 as a possible D gene (5 bases). Trimming cost V 4 bases and J 7 bases, with 18 bases left between them. Germline loops: CDR1 SGHNT, CDR2 YYREEE (reference sequence). The length of the CDR3 is 14 residues. CDR3 sequence: CASSPRGSTWEQYF. DNA of the CDR3: TGTGCCAGCAGCCCCCGGGGATCTACTTGGGAGCAGTACTTC.

The rearrangement links TRBV12-5 to TRBJ2-5; 10 bases agree with TRBD2. Trimming removed 2 bases from V and 5 bases from J; junction bases left unmatched: 8. CDR3 length: 16 amino acids. Germline V gene lookup returns CDR1 LGHNT and CDR2 FRNRAP. CDR3 sequence reads: CASGLSSSGRRETQYF. The CDR3, as DNA: TGTGCTAGTGGTTTGAGTTCTAGCGGGAGACGGGAGACCCAGTACTTC.

CDR3 sequence reads: CASRPRTGEGTEAFF. CDR3 sequence (DNA): TGTGCCAGCAGGCCCCGGACAGGGGAGGGTACTGAAGCTTTCTTT. The chain links TRBV2 to TRBJ1-1; 9 bases map to TRBD1. The CDR3 is 15 residues long. V lost 6 bases, J lost 5 bases, and 10 bases stayed unmatched. Germline CDR1 SNHLY, CDR2 FYNNEI.

The chain has TRBV7-8 and TRBJ1-4; D may be TRBD1 (6 bases). There are 14 residues in the CDR3. Germline CDR1 reads SGHVS; CDR2 reads FQNEAQ. Trimming left V 7 bases short and J 8 bases short, with 17 bases between. This chain's CDR3 is CASTQRGTGEKLFF. CDR3 bases: TGTGCCAGCACCCAGCGAGGCACAGGGGAAAAACTGTTTTTT.

CDR3 amino acids: CAWSLGHPQPQHF. The CDR3 DNA reads TGTGCCTGGAGTTTGGGACATCCTCAGCCCCAGCATTTT. V and J are TRBV30 and TRBJ1-5, with D perhaps matching TRBD1 (6 bases). CDR3 length: 13 residues. Trimming removed 2 bases from V and 6 bases from J, with 11 bases in between. From germline, CDR1 is GTSNPN and CDR2 SVGIG (reference sequence).

The V and J genes are TRBV6-5 and TRBJ1-5; D not certain. Germline lookup yields CDR1 MNHEY and CDR2 SVGAGI. Trimming removed 9 bases at V and 0 bases at J, with 12 bases between. The CDR3 has 14 residues. CDR3 in amino acids: CASRRLSSNQPQHF. DNA for the CDR3: TGTGCCAGTCGGAGACTGAGTAGCAATCAGCCCCAGCATTTT.

The V gene is TRBV30, the J gene TRBJ2-2; 10 bases are a match to TRBD2. CDR3 length equals 14 residues. V shed 4 bases, J shed 5 bases, and the junction held 4 bases outside the gene matches. The germline gives CDR1 GTSNPN, CDR2 SVGIG (reference sequence). In DNA form, the CDR3 reads TGTGCCTGGAATAGAGCGGGGGGGACCGGGGAGCTGTTTTTT. The encoded protein is CAWNRAGGTGELFF.

The genes are TRBV6-5 and TRBJ2-1; TRBD2 might be the D (7 bases). CDR3 length equals 15 residues. Trimming took off 9 bases at V and 6 bases at J, with 21 bases between the two ends. CDR1 is MNHEY, CDR2 SVGAGI, per germline. The CDR3 loop is CASWGPGGGVNEQFF. CDR3 nucleotides: TGTGCCAGTTGGGGGCCAGGCGGGGGAGTCAATGAGCAGTTCTTC.

The chain joins TRBV4-2 to TRBJ1-2, with D maybe TRBD1 (5 bases). This CDR3 comprises 14 residues. Germline loops: CDR1 LGHNA, CDR2 YNFKEQ. V gave up 0 bases and J gave up 7 bases, with 12 bases separating them. The CDR3 nucleotides are TGTGCCAGCAGCCAAGAATCTGGGACTAGTGGCTACACCTTC. Its protein product is CASSQESGTSGYTF.

The V call is TRBV24-1, the J call TRBJ1-5, with D possibly being TRBD1 (6 bases). The CDR3 runs 12 residues. Germline assignment: CDR1 KGHDR and CDR2 SFDVKD. Trimming removed 3 bases at V and 9 bases at J, with 8 bases between. CDR3 amino acids: CATSDRGGPQHF. For the CDR3, the DNA is TGTGCCACCAGTGATAGGGGGGGGCCCCAGCATTTT.

Here the CDR3 reads CASSHGTHNTGELFF. In DNA, the CDR3 is TGTGCCAGCTCCCACGGGACACATAACACCGGGGAGCTGTTTTTT. V and J are TRBV18 and TRBJ2-2, with D possibly matching TRBD1 (6 bases). The CDR3 sequence is 15 residues long. Trimming removed 6 bases from V and 2 bases from J, with 13 bases in between. Germline loops: CDR1 KGHSH, CDR2 LQKENI.

The rearrangement uses TRBV4-1 and TRBJ1-2; D might be TRBD1 (6 bases). Germline V gene sequence: CDR1 MGHRA, CDR2 YSYEKL. The V end was cut by 0 bases, the J end by 8 bases, with 16 bases between. The CDR3 length is 15 residues. The CDR3 here is CASSQDSQGVWGYTF. The CDR3 DNA follows: TGCGCCAGCAGCCAAGATTCACAGGGAGTGTGGGGCTACACCTTC.

The V gene is TRBV12-5, the J gene TRBJ2-7; 7 nucleotides line up with TRBD2. V lost 1 base and J lost 4; bases outside the gene matches: 10. Germline V gives CDR1 LGHNT, CDR2 FRNRAP. CDR3 length: 16 amino acids. CDR3 region: CASGLGTGGGKYEQYF. As DNA, the CDR3 is TGTGCTAGTGGTTTGGGGACGGGAGGTGGGAAGTACGAGCAGTACTTC. The full variable domain, rest sourced from reference TRBV12-5 and TRBJ2-7, is DARVTQTPRHKVTEMGQEVTMRCQPILGHNTVFWYRQTMMQGLELLAYFRNRAPLDDSGMPKDRFSAEMPDATLATLKIQPSEPRDSAVYFCASGLGTGGGKYEQYFGPGTRLTVT.

This chain connects TRBV21-1 to TRBJ2-7; the DNA was not used to check the table's D call, TRBD2. TRBV21-1 is shown as a pseudogene. The CDR3 runs to 15 residues. CDR3 sequence: CASSTPGGRDYEQYF. CDR3 sequence (DNA): TGTGCCAGCAGCACCCCCGGGGGGCGCGATTACGAGCAGTACTTC.

Only one count was recorded for this clone. The chain combines TRBV3-1 (or the pseudogene TRBV3-2) with TRBJ2-7; 10 bases match TRBD2. The CDR3 covers 19 residues. V lost 0 bases, J lost 0 bases, and 11 bases stayed unmatched. Germline CDR1 is LGHDT and CDR2 is YNNKEL (reference sequence). The CDR3 protein is CASSQEIWGLAINSYEQYF. In nucleotides, the CDR3 is TGTGCCAGCAGCCAAGAAATCTGGGGACTAGCGATAAACTCCTACGAGCAGTACTTC.

The rearrangement links TRBV2 to TRBJ1-5; TRBD1 might be the D (5 bases). The V and J ends lost 5 bases and 3 bases respectively, with 8 bases between them. Germline V lookup: CDR1 SNHLY, CDR2 FYNNEI. This CDR3 spans 13 amino acids. The CDR3 loop reads CASSLDTNQPQHF. The DNA for the CDR3 is TGTGCCAGCAGTCTGGACACCAATCAGCCCCAGCATTTT.

This chain uses TRBV4-1 with TRBJ2-1; no clear D gene. The CDR3 consists of 17 residues. Germline V CDR1 and CDR2: MGHRA, YSYEKL. The germline V and J ends were trimmed by 0 bases and 4 bases, with 16 bases remaining between them. CDR3 protein: CASSQDSVGVTYNEQFF. DNA of the CDR3: TGCGCCAGCAGCCAAGATTCGGTCGGAGTAACTTACAATGAGCAGTTCTTC.